A single sample is the source of the 7 T cell receptor beta chains below, sequenced in a study of human T cells and chemical hapten exposure. As for time point: pre-sensitization, week 0. Indicated treatment: therapeutic diphenylcyclopropenone sensitization with weekly scalp DPC. TCRdb ran MiXCR on the RACE reads and lists one entry per CDR3 protein. This sample yields around 300,000 distinct CDR3 sequences, of which 4.5% to 7% are seen a single time; around 8% belongs to the top ten. Source: whole blood, taken in connection with sensitization to the hapten diphenylcyclopropenone (DPC). The receptors originated from a woman younger than 35 with alopecia areata. Some clones in this sample may be carry-over from other donors' samples.

For the CDR3, the DNA is TGTGCCAGCAGCGACGTCACTAGCGGGGCTGACACCGGGGAGCTGTTTTTT. It specifies CASSDVTSGADTGELFF. The rearrangement links TRBV5-4 to TRBJ2-2; 10 nucleotides line up with TRBD2. This CDR3 is 17 amino acids long. The V and J ends lost 4 bases and 3 bases, in that order; junction bases with no gene match: 9. Germline values: CDR1 SGHNT, CDR2 YYREEE (reference sequence). The entire variable domain, with the rest obtained from reference TRBV5-4 and TRBJ2-2, is as follows: ETGVTQSPTHLIKTRGQQVTLRCSSQSGHNTVSWYQQALGQGPQFIFQYYREEENGRGNFPPRFSGLQFPNYSSELNVNALELDDSALYLCASSDVTSGADTGELFFGEGSRLTVL.

This clonotype has ten or more counts. The rearrangement uses TRBV21-1 and TRBJ1-2; TRBD1 is taken as the D call from the table, unchecked against the DNA. TRBV21-1 is labeled a pseudogene. This CDR3 spans 15 amino acids. CDR3 nucleotides: TGTGCCAGCAGCCTCGGGACCTATAAGTGGTATGGCTACACCTTC. Its translation: CASSLGTYKWYGYTF.

This clonotype occurred a few times. The rearrangement links TRBV20-1 to TRBJ1-5; no reliable D call. Trimming pared 7 bases from V and 5 bases from J, leaving 18 bases between. Germline V gives CDR1 DFQATT, CDR2 SNEGSKA (reference sequence). The CDR3 is 14 amino acids. CDR3 residues: CSGAGSAADQPQHF. The CDR3 DNA reads TGCAGTGGTGCGGGCTCCGCAGCCGATCAGCCCCAGCATTTT.

V usage is TRBV2 and J usage is TRBJ1-4, with no clear D. V was clipped by 3 bases and J by 2 bases, with 10 bases between them. The CDR3 covers 15 residues. Germline CDR1 SNHLY, CDR2 FYNNEI. The CDR3 coding sequence is TGTGCCAGCAGTGAGAGAGGATCTACTAATGAAAAACTGTTTTTT. It encodes CASSERGSTNEKLFF. Using reference TRBV2 and TRBJ1-4 for the parts outside the CDR3, the full variable domain is EPEVTQTPSHQVTQMGQEVILRCVPISNHLYFYWYRQILGQKVEFLVSFYNNEISEKSEIFDDQFSVERPDGSNFTLKIRSTKLEDSAMYFCASSERGSTNEKLFFGSGTQLSVL.

This clonotype appeared once. This may come from a read error, since a much larger clone is one base off. The chain combines TRBV28 with TRBJ1-1; D is undetermined. The CDR3 runs 13 residues. Looked up from germline, CDR1 is MDHEN and CDR2 is SYDVKM. The CDR3 sequence is CVSSLPSWTEAFF. The CDR3 DNA follows: TGTGTCAGCAGTTTACCCTCGTGGACTGAAGCTTTCTTT.

The chain has TRBV5-8 and TRBJ2-3; 10 positions match TRBD1. Germline loops: CDR1 SGHTS, CDR2 YDEGEE. After removal of 3 bases from V and 4 bases from J, the junction contained 5 bases not matched to a gene. The CDR3 consists of 15 residues. CDR3: CASSSGTGAPDTQYF. The DNA for the CDR3 is TGTGCCAGCAGCTCCGGGACAGGGGCCCCAGATACGCAGTATTTT. Using reference TRBV5-8 and TRBJ2-3 for the parts outside the CDR3, the full variable domain is EAGVTQSPTHLIKTRGQQATLRCSPISGHTSVYWYQQALGLGLQFLLWYDEGEERNRGNFPPRFSGRQFPNYSSELNVNALELEDSALYLCASSSGTGAPDTQYFGPGTRLTVL.

The chain joins TRBV6-5 to TRBJ1-2; 8 bases are shared with TRBD1. The length of the CDR3 is 16 residues. The ends lost 6 bases at V and 8 bases at J; junction bases unmatched: 17. CDR1 is MNHEY and CDR2 is SVGAGI in the germline V gene. The CDR3 DNA follows: TGTGCCAGCAGCCATTTAAGTGGCAGGGGGCCTGGAGGCTACACCTTC. Translated, it gives CASSHLSGRGPGGYTF.